Listed below are T cell receptor beta chains from one sample, sequenced in a study of early T cells in non-severe SARS-CoV-2 infection. TCRdb independently ran MiXCR on the 5' RACE reads; one entry per CDR3 protein. This sample has 55,000 to 65,000 distinct CDR3 sequences, with approximately 9% found just once. Sequenced sample: whole blood. Receptor source: an adult who was a healthcare worker with PCR-confirmed SARS-CoV-2 infection or an uninfected control (not recorded which). CDR3s include the opening cysteine and the closing phenylalanine or tryptophan. Each record gives: D gene, clone size, J gene, V gene, CDR3 protein, CDR3 DNA. The D gene is left open where the match is weak. Clone sizes are given selectively: once, few, many, or a class where the clone is expanded.

NA NA TRBJ1-2 TRBV5-1 CASSLTLGDYGYTF TGCGCCAGCAGCTTGACTCTGGGGGACTATGGCTACACCTTC
TRBD1 many TRBJ1-1 TRBV20-1 CSAYDRTGVNTEAFF TGCAGTGCCTACGATCGGACAGGGGTGAACACTGAAGCTTTCTTT
TRBD1 few TRBJ2-7 TRBV12-3/TRBV12-4 CASSLGTGGFYEQYF TGTGCCAGCAGTTTGGGGACAGGGGGCTTCTACGAGCAGTACTTC
NA NA TRBJ2-3 TRBV7-2 CASSLLGLTDTQYF TGTGCCAGCAGCTTACTGGGGTTGACAGATACGCAGTATTTT
NA few TRBJ2-5 TRBV10-3 CAITSGFREGETQYF TGTGCCATCACCTCGGGTTTCAGAGAGGGTGAGACCCAGTACTTC
NA many TRBJ2-6 TRBV6-2/TRBV6-3 CASSYSHGHSGANVLTF TGTGCCAGCAGTTACAGTCACGGACACTCTGGGGCCAACGTCCTGACTTTC
TRBD2 few TRBJ2-1 TRBV28 CASSFPAGGGNEQFF TGTGCCAGCAGTTTCCCAGCGGGAGGGGGGAATGAGCAGTTCTTC
NA NA TRBJ2-1 TRBV7-2 CASSLAIGVNEQFF TGTGCCAGCAGCTTAGCGATAGGAGTTAATGAGCAGTTCTTC
NA many TRBJ1-1 TRBV30 CACREPNQGLFDTEAFF TGTGCCTGTCGTGAACCGAACCAGGGGTTATTCGACACTGAAGCTTTCTTT
NA NA TRBJ1-4 TRBV20-1 CSAREGEKLFF TGCAGTGCAAGAGAGGGAGAAAAACTGTTTTTT
NA many TRBJ2-1 TRBV29-1 CSVVGTGAPNEQFF TGCAGCGTTGTAGGGACGGGGGCCCCCAATGAGCAGTTCTTC
TRBD2 many TRBJ2-7 TRBV10-3 CAISEGLAGVYEQYF TGTGCCATCAGTGAAGGGTTAGCGGGAGTCTACGAGCAGTACTTC
TRBD2 many TRBJ2-4 TRBV6-5 CASTASGTSGTTVKNIQYF TGTGCCAGCACTGCATCCGGGACTAGCGGGACTACTGTCAAAAACATTCAGTACTTC
TRBD1 NA TRBJ2-3 TRBV7-9 CASSRGQGRTDTQYF TGTGCCAGCAGCAGGGGACAGGGGAGGACAGATACGCAGTATTTT
NA NA TRBJ2-1 TRBV6-2/TRBV6-3 CASSSSTSLRWNEQFF NA
TRBD2 many TRBJ2-1 TRBV7-8 CASRFIAGGQALSYNEQFF TGTGCCAGCAGGTTTATAGCGGGAGGTCAGGCGCTTTCCTACAATGAGCAGTTCTTC
NA many TRBJ2-7 TRBV30 CAWLKVGGGSYEQYF TGTGCCTGGTTGAAAGTCGGGGGCGGCTCCTACGAGCAGTACTTC
TRBD1 many TRBJ1-1 TRBV12-5 CASLGTGDEAFF TGTGCTAGTCTTGGGACAGGGGATGAAGCTTTCTTT
NA many TRBJ2-3 TRBV4-2 CASSLGAELLTDTQYF TGTGCCAGCAGCCTAGGAGCGGAACTACTCACAGATACGCAGTATTTT
NA few TRBJ2-2 TRBV7-3 CPVQGGRTGELFF TGTCCGGTCCAGGGAGGTCGCACCGGGGAGCTGTTTTTT
NA NA TRBJ2-1 TRBV3-1 CASSPPWGQGSYNEQFF TGTGCCAGCAGCCCTCCTTGGGGGCAGGGGTCCTACAATGAGCAGTTCTTC
NA NA TRBJ2-3 TRBV18 CASSPQGDTQYF TGTGCCAGCTCACCACAAGGAGATACGCAGTATTTT
TRBD2 few TRBJ2-1 TRBV28 CATLAGGPRNEQFF TGTGCCACACTAGCGGGAGGGCCACGCAATGAGCAGTTCTTC
NA NA TRBJ2-2 TRBV15 CATSRGQLNTGELFF TGTGCCACCAGCAGGGGACAATTGAACACCGGGGAGCTGTTTTTT
NA many TRBJ2-2 TRBV5-4 CASSPPGPPNTGELFF TGTGCCAGCAGCCCTCCGGGACCGCCGAACACCGGGGAGCTGTTTTTT
NA NA TRBJ2-3 TRBV5-1 CASSLDPTSTDTQYF TGCGCCAGCAGCTTGGACCCCACTAGCACAGATACGCAGTATTTT
TRBD1 many TRBJ1-5 TRBV30 CAWSPQDRDNQPQHF TGTGCCTGGAGCCCCCAGGACAGGGACAATCAGCCCCAGCATTTT
NA few TRBJ2-5 TRBV9 CASSVGPQQNQETQYF TGTGCCAGCAGCGTAGGCCCCCAGCAAAACCAAGAGACCCAGTACTTC
NA many TRBJ2-1 TRBV30 CAWSLVWGNEQFF TGTGCCTGGAGTCTAGTGTGGGGCAATGAGCAGTTCTTC
TRBD2 NA TRBJ2-3 TRBV20-1 CSATTSGSGTDTQYF TGCAGTGCTACTACCAGCGGGAGTGGGACAGATACGCAGTATTTT
NA few TRBJ2-5 TRBV6-2/TRBV6-3 CASSYGLGQTQYF TGTGCCAGCAGTTACGGACTGGGGCAGACCCAGTACTTC
NA few TRBJ2-7 TRBV9 CASSVGQGAAYEQYF TGTGCCAGCAGCGTAGGCCAAGGGGCGGCCTACGAGCAGTACTTC
NA many TRBJ1-1 TRBV7-3 CASNEMPGSEAFF TGTGCCAGCAACGAGATGCCAGGGTCTGAAGCTTTCTTT